This is a list of T cell receptor beta chains from one sample in a study of blood T cell repertoires in COVID-19. TCRdb's copy holds only in-frame clones and misses some; the assay was immunoSEQ multiplex PCR. The sample lists over 10,000 clones, about 90% seen once, with roughly 29% in the top ten. Source material: peripheral blood. These receptor sequences come from a human donor in a cohort sampled during active COVID-19. The CDR3 runs from the conserved cysteine through the conserved F or W. A D gene is named only where the DNA matches it firmly. Clone sizes are given selectively: once, few, many, or a class where the clone is expanded.

cdr3_length	v_call	d_call	j_call	clone_size	cdr3_nt	cdr3_aa
18	TRBV27	-	TRBJ2-3	-	TGTGCCAGCAGTACATCCAGTGAGGGGGGGTTAGGCACAGATACGCAGTATTTT	CASSTSSEGGLGTDTQYF
16	TRBV7-6	-	TRBJ2-1	-	TGTGCCAGCAGCTCCGTTCGAGATTCCATTTCTGATGAGCAGTTCTTC	CASSSVRDSISDEQFF
12	TRBV6-2/TRBV6-3	-	TRBJ2-1	-	TGTGCCAGCAGTTACGAGTTACTTGAGCAGTTCTTC	CASSYELLEQFF
15	TRBV5-4	TRBD1	TRBJ2-7	-	TGTGCCAGCAGCGGCGGACAGGGGTCGAGGTACGAGCAGTACTTC	CASSGGQGSRYEQYF
15	TRBV9	TRBD1	TRBJ1-2	-	TGTGCCAGCAGCGAGGGGACAGGGTCGTACTATGGCTACACCTTC	CASSEGTGSYYGYTF
14	TRBV28	TRBD1	TRBJ2-7	-	TGTGCCAGCAGTACAGGGGGCCCCAACTGGGAGCAGTACTTC	CASSTGGPNWEQYF
18	TRBV15	TRBD2	TRBJ2-5	-	TGTGCCACCAGCAGACCACTAGGGACTAGCGGGGGGCAAGAGACCCAGTACTTC	CATSRPLGTSGGQETQYF
18	TRBV11-3	TRBD2	TRBJ2-1	-	TGTGCCAGCAGCTCACCGACTAGCGGGGAAGTGTCCTACAATGAGCAGTTCTTC	CASSSPTSGEVSYNEQFF
15	TRBV4-2	TRBD1	TRBJ2-7	few	TGTGCCAGCAGCCAAGCCGGGACAGGGGTCTACGAGCAGTACTTC	CASSQAGTGVYEQYF
11	TRBV19	-	TRBJ1-1	once	TGTGCCAGTAGGTTATCGGGTGCAGCTTTCTTT	CASRLSGAAFF
18	TRBV2	TRBD2	TRBJ2-1	-	TGTGCCAGCAGTGAAGCGGTGGGACTAGCGGGAGAGCACGATGAGCAGTTCTTC	CASSEAVGLAGEHDEQFF
15	TRBV30	-	TRBJ1-2	-	TGTGCCTGGAATCGGGGGTTTGACGCTAACTATGGCTACACCTTC	CAWNRGFDANYGYTF
15	TRBV7-3	-	TRBJ2-2	-	TGTGCCAGCAGCTTAACGGGGCCGAACACCGGGGAGCTGTTTTTT	CASSLTGPNTGELFF
16	TRBV7-2	TRBD2	TRBJ2-5	-	TGTGCCAGCAGCCCATCCCGGACTAGCGGCCGGGAGACCCAGTACTTC	CASSPSRTSGRETQYF
14	TRBV28	-	TRBJ1-6	-	TGTGCCAGCAGTTTATATCAGGGTTCGTCACCCCTCCACTTT	CASSLYQGSSPLHF
14	TRBV7-9	TRBD1	TRBJ2-7	-	TGTGCCAGCAGCTTAATGGGGACAGGGGGCCCTCTGTACTTC	CASSLMGTGGPLYF
14	TRBV28	-	TRBJ1-4	-	TGTGCCAGCAGTTTACCTGGGACAAGTGAAAAACTGTTTTTT	CASSLPGTSEKLFF
13	TRBV15	-	TRBJ2-2	-	TGTGCCACCAGCAGAGATCTCACCGGGGAGCTGTTTTTT	CATSRDLTGELFF
17	TRBV25-1	TRBD1	TRBJ1-3	-	TGTGCCAGCCGAGGGACAGGGGGCGAAGTTACGGGAAACACCATATATTTT	CASRGTGGEVTGNTIYF
17	TRBV6-1	-	TRBJ1-1	-	TGTGCCAGCAGTGGACTTGGGCCCCGGTGGGGAGACACTGAAGCTTTCTTT	CASSGLGPRWGDTEAFF
14	TRBV28	-	TRBJ2-7	-	TGTGCCAGCTTCCCCCTGGGGGCAGGCAACGAGCAGTACTTC	CASFPLGAGNEQYF
15	TRBV7-6	TRBD1	TRBJ2-7	-	TGTGCCAGCAGCCCGGTCCGGGACAGGGTGTACGAGCAGTACTTC	CASSPVRDRVYEQYF
15	TRBV7-9	-	TRBJ2-7	-	TGTGCCAGCAGCTTATCAACAGGGCTTACCTACGAGCAGTACTTC	CASSLSTGLTYEQYF
14	TRBV6-5	TRBD1	TRBJ2-7	-	TGTGCCACCATGGGACAGGGGGCTCTGTACGAGCAGTACTTC	CATMGQGALYEQYF
12	TRBV2	-	TRBJ2-7	-	TGTGCCAGCAGTAACCGGGGCTACGAGCAGTACTTC	CASSNRGYEQYF
16	TRBV4-3	TRBD2	TRBJ2-3	-	TGCGCCAGCAGCCAAGATGGTCGGGGGGGCACAGATACGCAGTATTTT	CASSQDGRGGTDTQYF
15	TRBV3-1/TRBV3-2	TRBD1	TRBJ2-3	-	TGTGCCAGCAGCCAAGAGGACAGGGCCACAGATACGCAGTATTTT	CASSQEDRATDTQYF
15	TRBV18	-	TRBJ1-5	few	TGTGCCAGCTCAGCGGGGGGGAATCCTAGTCAGCCCCAGCATTTT	CASSAGGNPSQPQHF
11	TRBV20-1	-	TRBJ2-5	-	TGCAGTGCTAGAGATATAGGGGACCAGTACTTC	CSARDIGDQYF
15	TRBV23-1	-	TRBJ1-5	-	TGCGCCAGCAGCAAAATGGGGGCAGGCAATCAGCCCCAGCATTTT	CASSKMGAGNQPQHF
15	TRBV21-1	-	TRBJ2-5	-	TGTGCCAGCAGCACGGACAGGCGAGCCAGGGAGACCCAGTACTTC	CASSTDRRARETQYF
14	TRBV19	TRBD2	TRBJ2-7	-	TGTGCCAGTAGTAACCTCGGGGGGATATACGAGCAGTACTTC	CASSNLGGIYEQYF
14	TRBV2	-	TRBJ1-1	-	TGTGCCAGCAGTGAAGAGACAGGTTACACTGAAGCTTTCTTT	CASSEETGYTEAFF
13	TRBV12-3/TRBV12-4	-	TRBJ2-2	-	TGTGCCAGCAGTCCCCCCGCGTCCGAGGAGCTGTTTTTT	CASSPPASEELFF
13	TRBV19	TRBD2	TRBJ2-7	-	TGTGCCAGTGCCCCGAGCGGGGGGTACGAGCAGTACTTC	CASAPSGGYEQYF
13	TRBV12-3/TRBV12-4	-	TRBJ2-2	-	TGTGCCAGCAGTGACATGAACACCGGGGAGCTGTTTTTT	CASSDMNTGELFF
14	TRBV6-5	TRBD1	TRBJ1-5	-	TGTGCCAGCAGCGGACAGGGGGTCAATCAGCCCCAGCATTTT	CASSGQGVNQPQHF
13	TRBV24-1	-	TRBJ2-7	-	TGTGCCACCAGTGACCCCCAAGCGCGAGAGCAGTACTTC	CATSDPQAREQYF
12	TRBV19	-	TRBJ1-5	-	TGTGCCAGTAGAGGAGGCAATCAGCCCCAGCATTTT	CASRGGNQPQHF
15	TRBV5-4	TRBD2	TRBJ2-1	-	TGTGCCAGCAGATTGTTCGGACTAGATCGAAGTGAGCAGTTCTTC	CASRLFGLDRSEQFF
14	TRBV7-6	-	TRBJ2-2	-	TGTGCCAGCAGCTTAGACAGGGTGTCCGGGGAGCTGTTTTTT	CASSLDRVSGELFF
14	TRBV7-9	-	TRBJ2-2	-	TGTGCCAGCAGCAGGACAGATGGCACCGGGGAGCTGTTTTTT	CASSRTDGTGELFF
14	TRBV28	TRBD1	TRBJ1-2	-	TGTGCCAGCAGTTTAAAGGGGGCGCGACGTGGCTACACCTTC	CASSLKGARRGYTF
15	TRBV4-2	-	TRBJ2-3	-	TGTGCCAGCAGCCTAACCCCAGGGAAACCAGATACGCAGTATTTT	CASSLTPGKPDTQYF
13	TRBV2	TRBD1	TRBJ1-1	-	TGTGCCAGCAACCCACAGGGGTTGACTGAAGCTTTCTTT	CASNPQGLTEAFF
19	TRBV5-6	TRBD2	TRBJ2-7	-	TGTGCCAGCAGCTTCCACCTCCCGGGACTAGCGGGAGAGATGTACGAGCAGTACTTC	CASSFHLPGLAGEMYEQYF
13	TRBV7-2	-	TRBJ1-5	once	TGTGCCAGCAGCTTAGAATCGGATCAGCCCCAGCATTTT	CASSLESDQPQHF
12	TRBV6-4	-	TRBJ2-7	-	TGTGCCAGCAGTGATCAGTCGTCCGAGCAGTACTTC	CASSDQSSEQYF
15	TRBV19	TRBD2	TRBJ2-1	-	TGTGCCAGTAGTAAATCTCCTAGCGGGAGTAATGAGCAGTTCTTC	CASSKSPSGSNEQFF
14	TRBV6-5	TRBD1	TRBJ1-2	-	TGTGCCAGCACCGGACAGGGGGCTTACTATGGCTACACCTTC	CASTGQGAYYGYTF